These 10 T cell receptor beta chains were all obtained from the same sample, sequenced in a study of early T cells in non-severe SARS-CoV-2 infection. In TCRdb, the 5' RACE reads were re-called with MiXCR into one record per CDR3 protein. The sample includes around 70,000 distinct CDR3 sequences, about 16% seen only once; the top ten take 12%. Sequencing was done on a sample of whole blood. These receptors all come from an adult who was a healthcare worker with PCR-confirmed SARS-CoV-2 infection or an uninfected control (not recorded which).

The chain links TRBV12-3 or TRBV12-4 to TRBJ2-5, with a weak D call TRBD1 (6 bases). V dropped 5 bases and J dropped 1 base, with 14 bases sitting between them. This CDR3 comprises 15 residues. In DNA, the CDR3 is TGTGCCAGCAGTCCGCACAGGGCGATCCAAGAGACCCAGTACTTC. As protein: CASSPHRAIQETQYF.

This chain uses TRBV6-2 or TRBV6-3 with TRBJ2-2, with no clear D. The germline CDR1 and CDR2 sequences are MNHEY and SVGEGT. The CDR3 sequence is 13 residues long. V was pared by 3 bases and J by 2 bases, with 4 bases between. As DNA, the CDR3 is TGTGCCAGCAGTTATTTAAACACCGGGGAGCTGTTTTTT. As protein: CASSYLNTGELFF.

This clonotype has just a few counts. The CDR3: CASSHPRDRVFNEQFF. CDR3 nucleotide sequence: TGTGCCAGCAGCCATCCTCGGGACAGGGTTTTTAATGAGCAGTTCTTC. The chain joins TRBV7-6 to TRBJ2-1; 9 bases are a match to TRBD1. CDR1 and CDR2 from the germline V gene are SGHVS and FNYEAQ. CDR3 size: 16 residues. Trimming took 5 bases from V and 7 from J; bases not matched to a gene: 12.

This clonotype was detected a few times. The chain is built from TRBV12-3 or TRBV12-4 and TRBJ2-3; D may be TRBD2 (5 bases). Trimming pared 6 bases from V and 0 bases from J, leaving 10 bases between. This CDR3 is built from 14 residues. The CDR3 reads CASRPSSSTDTQYF. The DNA for the CDR3 is TGTGCCAGCAGACCTAGCTCCAGCACAGATACGCAGTATTTT.

The sample holds many counts of this clonotype. The genes are TRBV3-1 and TRBJ2-2; D unclear. The V gene lost 5 bases and the J gene lost 7 bases, with 8 bases spanning the gap. Germline values: CDR1 LGHDT, CDR2 YNNKEL (reference sequence). CDR3 size: 12 residues. For the CDR3, the DNA is TGTGCCAGCAGCTTGACTGGCGGGGAGCTGTTTTTT. As protein: CASSLTGGELFF.

The V gene is TRBV19, the J gene TRBJ2-2; D is unresolved. The CDR3 contains 13 residues. V was pared by 10 bases and J by 6 bases, with 15 bases between. In germline, CDR1 is LNHDA, CDR2 SQIVND (reference sequence). This chain's CDR3 is CATPKNRAGELFF. The DNA of the CDR3 is TGTGCCACCCCAAAGAACCGGGCCGGGGAGCTGTTTTTT.

There are many counts of this clonotype. The J gene is TRBJ2-3, the V gene TRBV7-9; D uncertain. The CDR3 spans 11 residues. Looked up from germline, CDR1 is SEHNR and CDR2 is FQNEAQ (reference sequence). Trimming removed 7 bases from V and 1 base from J, with 3 bases in between. The CDR3 sequence is CASTGTDTQYF. The CDR3 DNA reads TGTGCCAGCACCGGCACAGATACGCAGTATTTT. The variable domain in full, with the rest retrieved from reference TRBV7-9 and TRBJ2-3, is DTGVSQNPRHKITKRGQNVTFRCDPISEHNRLYWYRQTLGQGPEFLTYFQNEAQLEKSRLLSDRFSAERPKGSFSTLEIQRTEQGDSAMYLCASTGTDTQYFGPGTRLTVL.

The J gene is TRBJ1-6, the V gene TRBV3-1, with TRBD1 matching 7 bases. This CDR3 region has 15 residues. The germline V gene encodes CDR1 LGHDT and CDR2 YNNKEL (reference sequence). The V gene end was trimmed by 6 bases and the J gene end by 9 bases; junction bases not matched to a gene: 11. The CDR3 is CASRHRDQGGSPLHF. As DNA, the CDR3 is TGTGCCAGCAGACACCGGGATCAGGGGGGTTCACCCCTCCACTTT.

Only a few counts were recorded for this clonotype. The CDR3 loop is CASSQGRASGETGTQYF. The DNA of the CDR3 is TGCGCCAGCAGCCAAGGGAGGGCTAGCGGGGAGACAGGGACGCAGTATTTT. This chain joins TRBV4-1 and TRBJ2-3; 9 bases align to TRBD2. The CDR3 contains 17 residues. The V gene's germline CDR1 is MGHRA and CDR2 YSYEKL. After removal of 1 base from V and 9 bases from J, the junction contained 14 bases not matched to a gene.

This clonotype was picked up many times. V is TRBV20-1 and J is TRBJ2-5, with D tentatively TRBD1 (5 bases). Trimming shortened V by 0 bases and J by 4 bases, and 9 bases separated the two germline ends. The germline gives CDR1 DFQATT, CDR2 SNEGSKA (reference sequence). This CDR3 spans 13 amino acids. The CDR3 sequence is CSARDDQGETQYF. The CDR3 bases are TGCAGTGCTAGAGATGATCAGGGAGAGACCCAGTACTTC.